This TCR beta chain was found in a study of OX40 agonist ivuxolimab in advanced cancers. Study-wide context: Patients took ivuxolimab, an agonistic anti-OX40 (CD134) antibody. Three individuals attained partial responses, comprising one hepatocellular carcinoma case and two cutaneous melanoma cases. Study findings and constraints: CD8+ T cells (on average) carried more expanded clones than CD4+ T cells. Normalized T-cell clonal expansion was also low in some nonresponders.

This clone was seen just once. As yet, its antigen is unknown. Measured with immunoSEQ multiplex PCR; TCRdb has only the in-frame clones, and not every one. The table includes 55,000 to 70,000 clones, 84% detected once. The J segment lost 5 bases and the V segment lost 7 bases, leaving 8 bases of the junction unmatched. Per germline, CDR1 SGHTA and CDR2 FQGNSA. The CDR3 runs 14 residues. The source material was CD4+ or CD8+ T cells sorted from blood, sampled in a trial of the OX40 agonist ivuxolimab. The origin of this receptor is an adult with an advanced solid tumor such as melanoma, head and neck, liver or kidney cancer. The V and J genes are TRBV7-2 and TRBJ1-2, with 9 nucleotides matching TRBD1. The CDR3 sequence is CASTTTGQGYGYTF. DNA for the CDR3: TGTGCCAGCACCACCACGGGACAGGGTTATGGCTACACCTTC.